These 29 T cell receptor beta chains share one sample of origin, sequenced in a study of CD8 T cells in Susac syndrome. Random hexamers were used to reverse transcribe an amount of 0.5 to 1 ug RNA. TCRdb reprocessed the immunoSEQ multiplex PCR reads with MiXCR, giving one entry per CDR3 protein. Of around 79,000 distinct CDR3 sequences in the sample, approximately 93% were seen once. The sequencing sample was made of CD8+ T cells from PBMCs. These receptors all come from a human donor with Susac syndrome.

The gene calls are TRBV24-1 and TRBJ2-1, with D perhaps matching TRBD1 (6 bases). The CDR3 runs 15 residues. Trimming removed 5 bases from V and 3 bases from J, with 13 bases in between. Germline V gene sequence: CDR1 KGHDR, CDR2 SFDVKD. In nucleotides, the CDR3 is TGTGCCACCAGTGGGCCGGGACATGGCTACAATGAGCAGTTCTTC. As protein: CATSGPGHGYNEQFF.

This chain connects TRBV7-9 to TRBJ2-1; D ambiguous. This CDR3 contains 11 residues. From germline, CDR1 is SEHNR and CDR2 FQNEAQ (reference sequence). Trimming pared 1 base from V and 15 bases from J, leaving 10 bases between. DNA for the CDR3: TGTGCCAGCAGCTTAGGGTCCCAAGGGTTCTTC. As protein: CASSLGSQGFF.

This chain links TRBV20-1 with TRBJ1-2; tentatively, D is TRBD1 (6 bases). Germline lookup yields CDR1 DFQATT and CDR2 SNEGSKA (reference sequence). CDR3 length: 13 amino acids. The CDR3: CSALGGAKDGYTF. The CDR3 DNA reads TGCAGCGCCCTTGGGGGGGCGAAAGATGGCTACACCTTC.

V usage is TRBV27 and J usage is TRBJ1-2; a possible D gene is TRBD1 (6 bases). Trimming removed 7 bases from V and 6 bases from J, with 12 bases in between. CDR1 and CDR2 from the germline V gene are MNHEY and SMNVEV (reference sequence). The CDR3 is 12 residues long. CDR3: CASKQGSDGYTF. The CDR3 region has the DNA TGTGCCAGCAAACAGGGTAGCGATGGCTACACCTTC.

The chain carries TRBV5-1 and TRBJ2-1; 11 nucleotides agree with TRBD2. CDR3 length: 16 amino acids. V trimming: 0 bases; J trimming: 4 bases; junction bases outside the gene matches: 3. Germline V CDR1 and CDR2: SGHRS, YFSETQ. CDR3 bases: TGCGCCAGCAGCTTGGTTGCTAGCGGGGGGTACAATGAGCAGTTCTTC. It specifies CASSLVASGGYNEQFF.

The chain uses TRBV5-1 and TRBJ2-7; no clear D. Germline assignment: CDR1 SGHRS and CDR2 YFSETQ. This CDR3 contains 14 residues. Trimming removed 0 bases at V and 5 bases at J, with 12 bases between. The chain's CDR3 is CASSLELQSDEQYF. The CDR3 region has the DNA TGCGCCAGCAGCTTGGAGTTACAATCCGACGAGCAGTACTTC.

The CDR3 region is CASSEVAGEGYEQYF. The DNA of the CDR3 is TGTGCCAGCAGTGAAGTAGCGGGGGAGGGATACGAGCAGTACTTC. This chain connects TRBV6-1 to TRBJ2-7; TRBD2 matches 9 bases. Trimming removed 1 base from V and 4 bases from J; junction bases left unmatched: 5. Germline V CDR1 and CDR2: MNHNS, SASEGT. The CDR3 has 15 amino acids.

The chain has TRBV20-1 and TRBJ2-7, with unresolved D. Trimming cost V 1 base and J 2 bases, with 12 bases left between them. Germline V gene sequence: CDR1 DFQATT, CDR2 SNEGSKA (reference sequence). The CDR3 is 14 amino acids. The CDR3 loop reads CSARGEVTAYEQYF. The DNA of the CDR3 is TGCAGTGCTAGAGGAGAAGTTACGGCCTACGAGCAGTACTTC.

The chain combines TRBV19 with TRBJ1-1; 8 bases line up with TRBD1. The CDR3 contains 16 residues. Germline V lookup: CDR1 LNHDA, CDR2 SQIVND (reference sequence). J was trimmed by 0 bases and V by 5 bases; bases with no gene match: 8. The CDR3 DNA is TGTGCCAGTAGTCCTCGACAGGGGAGTTTGAACACTGAAGCTTTCTTT. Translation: CASSPRQGSLNTEAFF.

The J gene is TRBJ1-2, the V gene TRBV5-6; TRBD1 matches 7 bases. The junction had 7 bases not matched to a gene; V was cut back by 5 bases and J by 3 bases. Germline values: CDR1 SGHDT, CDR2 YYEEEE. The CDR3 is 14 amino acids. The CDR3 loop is CASRQTGNYYGYTF. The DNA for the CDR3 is TGTGCCAGCAGACAGACAGGGAATTACTATGGCTACACCTTC.

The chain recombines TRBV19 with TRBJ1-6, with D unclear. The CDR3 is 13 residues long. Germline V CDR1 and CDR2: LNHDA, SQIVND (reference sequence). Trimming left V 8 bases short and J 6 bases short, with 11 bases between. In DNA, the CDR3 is TGTGCCAGTGCAGTGGGCACTAATTCACCCCTCCACTTT. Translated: CASAVGTNSPLHF.

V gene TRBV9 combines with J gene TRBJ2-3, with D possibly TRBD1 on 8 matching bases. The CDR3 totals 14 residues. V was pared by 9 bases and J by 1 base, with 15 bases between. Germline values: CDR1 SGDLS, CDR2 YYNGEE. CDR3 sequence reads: CATQGGDGTDTQYF. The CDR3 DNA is TGTGCCACACAGGGGGGGGATGGCACAGATACGCAGTATTTT.

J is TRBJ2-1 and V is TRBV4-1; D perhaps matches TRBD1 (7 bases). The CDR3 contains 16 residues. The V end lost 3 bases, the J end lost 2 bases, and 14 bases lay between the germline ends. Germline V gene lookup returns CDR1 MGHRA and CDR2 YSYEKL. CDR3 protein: CASSQDDREAYNEQFF. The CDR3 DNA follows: TGCGCCAGCAGCCAGGACGACAGGGAGGCCTACAATGAGCAGTTCTTC.

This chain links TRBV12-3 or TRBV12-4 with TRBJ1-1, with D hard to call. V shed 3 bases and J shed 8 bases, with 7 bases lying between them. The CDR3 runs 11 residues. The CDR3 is CASSFSREAFF. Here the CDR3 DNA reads TGTGCCAGCAGTTTCAGCAGGGAAGCTTTCTTT.

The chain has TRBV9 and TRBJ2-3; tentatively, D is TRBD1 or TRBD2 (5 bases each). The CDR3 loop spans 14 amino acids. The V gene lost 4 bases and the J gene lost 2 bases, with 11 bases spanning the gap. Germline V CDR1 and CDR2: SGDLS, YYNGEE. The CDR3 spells CASSPGDDTDTQYF. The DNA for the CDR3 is TGTGCCAGCAGCCCCGGGGACGACACAGATACGCAGTATTTT.

As DNA, the CDR3 is TGTGCCAGCAGCTTGGTGGATACGCAGTATTTT. Amino acids: CASSLVDTQYF. V is TRBV5-4 and J is TRBJ2-3; D is undetermined. This CDR3 has 11 amino acids. V was cut by 0 bases and J by 6 bases, with 2 bases left in between. CDR1 and CDR2 (germline): SGHNT, YYREEE (reference sequence).

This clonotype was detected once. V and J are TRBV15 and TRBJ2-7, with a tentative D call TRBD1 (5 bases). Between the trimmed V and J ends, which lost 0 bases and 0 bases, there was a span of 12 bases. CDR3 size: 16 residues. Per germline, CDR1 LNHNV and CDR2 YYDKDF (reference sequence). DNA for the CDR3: TGTGCCACCAGCAGAGATGCCACGCAGGGCTCCTACGAGCAGTACTTC. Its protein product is CATSRDATQGSYEQYF.

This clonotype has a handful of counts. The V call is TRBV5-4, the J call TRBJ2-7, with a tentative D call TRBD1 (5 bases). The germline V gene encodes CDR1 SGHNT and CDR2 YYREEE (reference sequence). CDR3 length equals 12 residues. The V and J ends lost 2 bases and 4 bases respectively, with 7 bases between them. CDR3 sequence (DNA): TGTGCCAGCAGCTTTAGGGGATACGAGCAGTACTTC. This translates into CASSFRGYEQYF.

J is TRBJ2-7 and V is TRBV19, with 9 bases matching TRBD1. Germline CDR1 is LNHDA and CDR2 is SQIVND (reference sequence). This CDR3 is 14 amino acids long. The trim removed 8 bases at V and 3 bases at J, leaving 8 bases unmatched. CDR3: CASRSGQGFYEQYF. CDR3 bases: TGTGCCAGTCGTTCGGGACAGGGCTTCTACGAGCAGTACTTC.

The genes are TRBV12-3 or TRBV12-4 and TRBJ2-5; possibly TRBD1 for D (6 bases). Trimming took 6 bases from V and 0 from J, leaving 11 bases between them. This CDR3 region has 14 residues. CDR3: CASSHGQYQETQYF. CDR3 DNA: TGTGCCAGCAGCCACGGACAGTACCAAGAGACCCAGTACTTC.

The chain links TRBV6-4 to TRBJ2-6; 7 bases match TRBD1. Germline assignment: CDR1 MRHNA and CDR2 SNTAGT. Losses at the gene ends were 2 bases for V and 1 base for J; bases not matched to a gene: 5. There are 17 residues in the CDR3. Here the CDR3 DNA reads TGTGCCAGCAGTGACGCGGCAGGGGGTTCTGGGGCCAACGTCCTGACTTTC. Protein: CASSDAAGGSGANVLTF.

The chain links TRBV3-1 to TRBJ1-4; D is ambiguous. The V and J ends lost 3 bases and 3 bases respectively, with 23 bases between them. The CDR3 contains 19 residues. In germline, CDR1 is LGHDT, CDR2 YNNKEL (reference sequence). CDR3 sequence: CASSHLRTAINLANEKLFF. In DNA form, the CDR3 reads TGTGCCAGCAGCCATCTTAGGACCGCCATTAACCTGGCTAATGAAAAACTGTTTTTT.

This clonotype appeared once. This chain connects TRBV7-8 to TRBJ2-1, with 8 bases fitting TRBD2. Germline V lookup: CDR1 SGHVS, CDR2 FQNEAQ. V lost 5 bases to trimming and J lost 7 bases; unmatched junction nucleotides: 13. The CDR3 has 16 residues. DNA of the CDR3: TGTGCCAGCAGCCTTGCCACGGGGGGGCCTGAGAATGAGCAGTTCTTC. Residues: CASSLATGGPENEQFF.

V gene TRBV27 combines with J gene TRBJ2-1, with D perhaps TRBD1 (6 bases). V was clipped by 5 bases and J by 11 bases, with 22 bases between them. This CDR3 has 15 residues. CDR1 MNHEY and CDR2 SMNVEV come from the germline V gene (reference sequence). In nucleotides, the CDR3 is TGTGCCAGCAGTCCCCTCGGACAGAGAGATAGACAGCAGTTCTTC. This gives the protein CASSPLGQRDRQQFF.

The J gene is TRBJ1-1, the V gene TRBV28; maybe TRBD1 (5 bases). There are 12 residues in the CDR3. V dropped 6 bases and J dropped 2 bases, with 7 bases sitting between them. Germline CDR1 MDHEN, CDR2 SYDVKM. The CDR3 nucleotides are TGTGCCAGCAGCGGACATAACACTGAAGCTTTCTTT. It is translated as CASSGHNTEAFF.

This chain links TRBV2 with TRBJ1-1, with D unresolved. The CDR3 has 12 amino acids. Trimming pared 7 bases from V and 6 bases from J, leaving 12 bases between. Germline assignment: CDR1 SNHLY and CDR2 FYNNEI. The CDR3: CASNPAVSEAFF. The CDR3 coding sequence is TGTGCCAGCAATCCAGCCGTCTCTGAAGCTTTCTTT.

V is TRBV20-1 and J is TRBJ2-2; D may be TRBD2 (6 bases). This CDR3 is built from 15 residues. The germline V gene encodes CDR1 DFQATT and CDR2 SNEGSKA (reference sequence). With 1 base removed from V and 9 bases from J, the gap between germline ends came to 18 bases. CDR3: CSARAGYPRGRELFF. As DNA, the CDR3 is TGCAGTGCTAGAGCCGGCTACCCGCGGGGACGGGAGCTGTTTTTT.

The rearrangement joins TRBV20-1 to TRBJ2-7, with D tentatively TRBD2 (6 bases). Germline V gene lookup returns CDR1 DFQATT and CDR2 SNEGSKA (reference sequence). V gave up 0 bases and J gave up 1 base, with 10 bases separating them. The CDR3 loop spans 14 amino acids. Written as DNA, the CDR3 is TGCAGTGCTAGAGACCCGGGACTTTCCTACGAGCAGTACTTC. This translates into CSARDPGLSYEQYF.

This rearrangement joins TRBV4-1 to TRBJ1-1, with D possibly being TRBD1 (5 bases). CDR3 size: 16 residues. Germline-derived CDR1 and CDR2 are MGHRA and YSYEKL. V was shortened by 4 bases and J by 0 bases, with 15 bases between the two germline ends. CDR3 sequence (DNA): TGCGCCAGCAGCCCTATCTCCGGGACGGTGAACACTGAAGCTTTCTTT. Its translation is CASSPISGTVNTEAFF.